The 19 T cell receptor beta chains presented below share a single source sample, sequenced in a study of T cells in Graves' hyperthyroidism and ophthalmopathy. The TCR beta CDR3 regions underwent amplification using RNA transcripts as the source. The primer set for the first-round RT-PCR of the TCR CDR3 was HTBI. Each CDR3 protein is one row after TCRdb ran MiXCR on the multiplex PCR reads. The sample shows about 520,000 distinct CDR3 sequences, less than 25% of them seen only once. Sequenced input: blood. Receptor source: a woman aged 25 to 39 with Graves' ophthalmopathy.

For the CDR3, the DNA is TGTGCCAGCAGTAAACTCCCTTTAGACGGACAGGGGACTCACTATGGCTACACCTTC. It specifies CASSKLPLDGQGTHYGYTF. The J gene is TRBJ1-2, the V gene TRBV6-1, with 9 bases fitting TRBD1. The germline V gene has CDR1 MNHNS and CDR2 SASEGT. V shed 5 bases and J 3 bases; nucleotides not matched to a gene: 19. CDR3 size: 19 residues.

This clonotype came up many times. This chain connects TRBV7-2 to TRBJ1-5; D gene unclear. Germline CDR1 is SGHTA and CDR2 is FQGNSA. Trimming cost V 5 bases and J 0 bases, with 11 bases left between them. The CDR3 is made up of 15 amino acids. CDR3 amino acids: CASSPVGSSNQPQHF. In nucleotides, the CDR3 is TGTGCCAGCAGCCCCGTGGGGTCTAGCAATCAGCCCCAGCATTTT. Full variable domain (missing parts from reference TRBV7-2 and TRBJ1-5): GAGVSQSPSNKVTEKGKDVELRCDPISGHTALYWYRQSLGQGLEFLIYFQGNSAPDKSGLPSDRFSAERTGGSVSTLTIQRTQQEDSAVYLCASSPVGSSNQPQHFGDGTRLSIL.

This clonotype was picked up many times. This chain connects TRBV6-1 to TRBJ2-2, with unresolved D. CDR1 and CDR2 from the germline V gene are MNHNS and SASEGT. The CDR3 is 15 amino acids. V lost 0 bases and J lost 6, with 11 bases in between. The CDR3 protein is CASSEALAYAGELFF. The DNA for the CDR3 is TGTGCCAGCAGTGAAGCATTGGCTTACGCCGGGGAGCTGTTTTTT.

This clonotype appeared many times. DNA for the CDR3: TGTGCCAGCAGCCTGCCATTTCTAGCGGGGGTGAAAGAGACCCAGTACTTC. This translates into CASSLPFLAGVKETQYF. The J gene is TRBJ2-5, the V gene TRBV27, with TRBD2 matching over 10 bases. The CDR3 has 17 residues. J lost 3 bases, V lost 6 bases, and 13 bases had no gene match. Germline CDR1 reads MNHEY; CDR2 reads SMNVEV (reference sequence).

The table lists this clonotype with many counts. The chain is built from TRBV6-1 and TRBJ1-1, with D perhaps TRBD1 (5 bases). The CDR3 is 12 amino acids. Germline V gene data show CDR1 as MNHNS and CDR2 as SASEGT. Trimming pared 4 bases from V and 5 bases from J, leaving 8 bases between. The CDR3 here is CASSAQGTEAFF. The CDR3 DNA follows: TGTGCCAGCAGTGCCCAGGGAACTGAAGCTTTCTTT.

This clonotype showed up just a few times. Since a much larger clone is just one base distant, this may be a read error. The genes are TRBV30 and TRBJ1-5; TRBD1 agrees at 9 bases. Germline lookup yields CDR1 GTSNPN and CDR2 SVGIG (reference sequence). With V trimmed by 4 bases and J by 7 bases, 5 bases remained unmatched. This CDR3 region has 13 residues. The DNA of the CDR3 is TGTGCCTGGAACCGGGACAGGGTACAGCCCCAGCATTTT. Its protein product is CAWNRDRVQPQHF. The whole variable domain, remainder taken from reference TRBV30 and TRBJ1-5, is SQTIHQWPATLVQPVGSPLSLECTVEGTSNPNLYWYRQAAGRGLQLLFYSVGIGQISSEVPQNLSASRPQDRQFILSSKKLLLSDSGFYLCAWNRDRVQPQHFGDGTRLSIL.

As regards this clonotype: This sequence may be a read error, since a much larger clone differs from it by one base. The rearrangement joins TRBV2 to TRBJ1-2; D is ambiguous. The germline V gene encodes CDR1 SNHLY and CDR2 FYNNEI. The CDR3 runs 13 residues. CDR3 protein: CASSDVKANGHTF. In nucleotides, the CDR3 is TGTGCCAGCAGTGATGTAAAGGCGAATGGCCACACCTTC.

This clonotype was found many times. V usage is TRBV18 and J usage is TRBJ1-1; D is undetermined. V dropped 3 bases and J dropped 2 bases, with 4 bases sitting between them. Germline CDR1 reads KGHSH; CDR2 reads LQKENI. The CDR3 runs to 12 residues. The CDR3 DNA reads as TGTGCCAGCTCACCCATCAACACTGAAGCTTTCTTT. Its protein product is CASSPINTEAFF.

V usage is TRBV4-1 and J usage is TRBJ2-5; D not resolved. Germline loops: CDR1 MGHRA, CDR2 YSYEKL. The CDR3 length is 13 residues. V was trimmed by 0 bases and J by 6 bases, leaving 8 bases between them. CDR3 nucleotides: TGCGCCAGCAGCCAAGAAGCCCGAAAGACCCAGTACTTC. Translated, it gives CASSQEARKTQYF.

This clonotype was counted ten times or more. The CDR3 DNA reads TGTGCCAGCAGTCTCCAGGGTTCTATCTACGAGCAGTACTTC. Residues: CASSLQGSIYEQYF. V is TRBV28 and J is TRBJ2-7; D may be TRBD1 (5 bases). With 5 bases removed from V and 3 bases from J, the gap between germline ends came to 14 bases. Germline CDR1 MDHEN, CDR2 SYDVKM. This CDR3 has 14 residues.

The table lists this clonotype with many counts. The chain has TRBV28 and TRBJ1-1; 7 bases are a match to TRBD1. The length of the CDR3 is 15 residues. Germline assignment: CDR1 MDHEN and CDR2 SYDVKM. The V gene end was trimmed by 5 bases and the J gene end by 9 bases; junction bases not matched to a gene: 15. The CDR3 DNA reads as TGTGCCAGCAGTCCTCAGACGACAGGGCCTCCTCAAGCTTTCTTT. Translation: CASSPQTTGPPQAFF.

Concerning this clonotype itself: Given a much more abundant clone one base away, this may be a read error. The CDR3 sequence: CASSPPTGRRPCGYTF. CDR3 coding DNA: TGTGCCAGCAGTCCCCCTACGGGAAGGCGACCCTGTGGCTACACCTTC. The rearrangement joins TRBV12-3 or TRBV12-4 to TRBJ1-2; D unclear. Trimming took off 5 bases at V and 7 bases at J, with 23 bases between the two ends. The CDR3 consists of 16 residues.

In its sample, this clonotype was seen many times. The rearrangement joins TRBV29-1 to TRBJ1-2; D may be TRBD1 (5 bases). Germline V CDR1 and CDR2: SQVTM, ANQGSEA. Trimming cost V 3 bases and J 0 bases, with 8 bases left between them. This CDR3 spans 13 amino acids. The CDR3 loop is CSVEEGPNYGYTF. In DNA form, the CDR3 reads TGCAGCGTTGAGGAGGGACCTAACTATGGCTACACCTTC.

About this clonotype: Compared with germline, one end of the junction differs, possibly owing to a read error. J is TRBJ2-7 and V is TRBV24-1, with 7 bases matching TRBD2. In germline, CDR1 is KGHDR, CDR2 SFDVKD. This CDR3 is 14 amino acids long. CDR3 sequence: CATSPGRGDYDQYF. CDR3 bases: TGTGCCACCAGTCCCGGGAGAGGGGACTACGATCAGTACTTC.

Note on this clonotype: Possible read error: a much larger clone is one base away. Because it lacks the conserved phenylalanine or tryptophan at the end, this CDR3 is likely a read error. V usage is TRBV6-1 and J usage is TRBJ2-7; TRBD1 aligns across 8 bases. V was pared by 10 bases and J by 1 base, with 6 bases of the junction left unmatched. CDR1 is MNHNS, CDR2 SASEGT, per germline. The CDR3 totals 13 residues. The CDR3 reads CATRTGRSYEQYY. CDR3 nucleotide sequence: TGTGCCACAAGGACAGGGAGGTCCTACGAGCAGTACTAC.

The V gene is TRBV11-2, the J gene TRBJ1-2; D is ambiguous. V lost 0 bases and J 8 bases, leaving 10 bases between the germline ends. This CDR3 comprises 13 residues. The V gene's germline CDR1 is SGHAT and CDR2 FQNNGV. The chain's CDR3 is CASSLDQRLGYTF. In DNA, the CDR3 is TGTGCCAGCAGCTTAGACCAGCGGCTAGGCTACACCTTC.

This clonotype was recorded many times. The rearrangement joins TRBV7-2 to TRBJ2-7, with D perhaps matching TRBD2 (6 bases). Germline V gene data show CDR1 as SGHTA and CDR2 as FQGNSA. The CDR3 runs to 15 residues. Trimming removed 5 bases from V and 1 base from J, with 15 bases in between. The CDR3 coding sequence is TGTGCCAGCAGCCCGGCTAGCGCTAGATCCTACGAGCAGTACTTC. Amino acid sequence: CASSPASARSYEQYF.

This clonotype was found many times. The chain is built from TRBV12-3 or TRBV12-4 and TRBJ2-2, with D possibly matching TRBD2 (5 bases). V lost 2 bases, J lost 6 bases, and 10 bases lay in between. There are 14 residues in the CDR3. The CDR3 DNA follows: TGTGCCAGCAGTTTAATCGGGGTGCCCGGGGAGCTGTTTTTT. This codes for CASSLIGVPGELFF.

The J gene is TRBJ1-1, the V gene TRBV6-1; 7 nucleotides line up with TRBD1. This CDR3 spans 15 amino acids. CDR1 and CDR2 from the germline V gene are MNHNS and SASEGT. V lost 4 bases and J lost 4; bases outside the gene matches: 9. DNA of the CDR3: TGTGCCAGCAGTGGGAACAGGGGTCGGGTCACTGAAGCTTTCTTT. This encodes CASSGNRGRVTEAFF.